This T cell receptor beta chain was sequenced in a study of ipilimumab plus nivolumab after autologous stem cell transplantation. Assay: immunoSEQ multiplex PCR; the TCRdb copy retains only in-frame clones and omits some. Of some 3,100 clones in the sample, roughly three quarters were seen once. Losses at the gene ends were 3 bases for V and 6 bases for J; bases not matched to a gene: 6. The germline V gene has CDR1 LNHDA and CDR2 SQIVND (reference sequence). This CDR3 is 16 amino acids long. Starting 14 to 28 days after autologous transplant, ipilimumab 1 mg/kg was given. Patients got 3 mg/kg IV nivolumab weeks 1, 4, 7, 10, then biweekly through week 26.

This clonotype was obtained from a male donor with primary mediastinal lymphoma. The rearrangement links TRBV19 to TRBJ2-1; 12 nucleotides agree with TRBD2. The input for sequencing was PBMCs, taken in a trial of ipilimumab plus nivolumab as post-transplant consolidation. The CDR3 DNA is TGTGCCAGTAGTATTACTAGCGGGAGGTTTATCAATGAGCAGTTCTTC. Amino acid sequence: CASSITSGRFINEQFF.